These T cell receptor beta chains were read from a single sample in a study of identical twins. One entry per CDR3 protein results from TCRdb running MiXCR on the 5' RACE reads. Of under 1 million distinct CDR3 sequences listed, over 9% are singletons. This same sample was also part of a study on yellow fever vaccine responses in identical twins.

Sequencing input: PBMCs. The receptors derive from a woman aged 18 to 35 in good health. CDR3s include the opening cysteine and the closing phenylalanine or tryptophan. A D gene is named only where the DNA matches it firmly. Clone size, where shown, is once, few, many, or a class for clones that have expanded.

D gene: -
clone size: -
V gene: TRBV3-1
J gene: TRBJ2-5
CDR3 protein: CASGGPPQGAQYF
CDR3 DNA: TGTGCCAGCGGGGGACCGCCCCAGGGAGCCCAGTACTTC

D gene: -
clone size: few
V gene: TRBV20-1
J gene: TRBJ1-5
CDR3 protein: CSATSTGNQPQHF
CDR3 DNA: TGCAGTGCTACCAGCACAGGCAATCAGCCCCAGCATTTT

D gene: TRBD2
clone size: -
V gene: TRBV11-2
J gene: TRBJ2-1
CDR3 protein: CASSIPGLAVVEQFF
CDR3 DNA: TGTGCCAGCAGCATACCGGGACTAGCGGTCGTTGAGCAGTTCTTC

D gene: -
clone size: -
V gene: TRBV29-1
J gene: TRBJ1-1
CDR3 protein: CSVAQTGNTEAFF
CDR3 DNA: TGCAGCGTTGCCCAGACGGGCAACACTGAAGCTTTCTTT

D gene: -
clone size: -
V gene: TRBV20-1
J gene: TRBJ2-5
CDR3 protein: CSARDWFLAFGETQYF
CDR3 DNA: TGCAGTGCTAGAGATTGGTTTCTGGCCTTTGGGGAGACCCAGTACTTC

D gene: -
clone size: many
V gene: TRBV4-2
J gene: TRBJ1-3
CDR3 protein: CASSQGENTIYF
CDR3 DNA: TGTGCCAGCAGCCAAGGAGAAAACACCATATATTTT

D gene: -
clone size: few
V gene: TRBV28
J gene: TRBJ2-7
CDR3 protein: CASSLAGPYYEQYF
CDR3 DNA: TGTGCCAGCAGTTTGGCAGGGCCTTACTACGAGCAGTACTTC

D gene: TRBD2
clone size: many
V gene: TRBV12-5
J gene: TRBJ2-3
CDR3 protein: CALGLAPDTQYF
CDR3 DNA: TGTGCTCTGGGACTAGCTCCAGATACGCAGTATTTT

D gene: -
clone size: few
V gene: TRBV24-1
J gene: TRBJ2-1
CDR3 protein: CATSDPGLSPTSEQFF
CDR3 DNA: TGTGCCACCAGTGACCCTGGACTGAGCCCGACGAGCGAGCAGTTCTTC

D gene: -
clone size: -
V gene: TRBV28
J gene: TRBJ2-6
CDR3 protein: CASSSSPGVSGANVLTF
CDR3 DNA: TGTGCCAGCAGTTCCTCCCCAGGTGTGTCCGGGGCCAACGTCCTGACTTTC

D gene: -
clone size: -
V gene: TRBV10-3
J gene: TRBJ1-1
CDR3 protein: CAISEPGGENTEAFF
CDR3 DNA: TGTGCCATCAGTGAGCCCGGGGGGGAGAACACTGAAGCTTTCTTT

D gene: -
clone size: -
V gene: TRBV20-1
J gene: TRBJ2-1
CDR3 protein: CSAPLSGQRNEQFF
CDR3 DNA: TGCAGTGCTCCCCTTTCCGGTCAAAGGAATGAGCAGTTCTTC

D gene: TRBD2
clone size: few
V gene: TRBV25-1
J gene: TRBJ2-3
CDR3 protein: CASNGPAGVTDTQYF
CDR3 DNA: TGTGCCAGCAATGGTCCAGCGGGAGTCACAGATACGCAGTATTTT

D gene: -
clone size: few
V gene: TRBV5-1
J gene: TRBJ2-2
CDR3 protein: CASSLDHRSDTGELFF
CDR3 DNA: TGCGCCAGCAGTTTAGATCATCGGTCTGACACCGGGGAGCTGTTTTTT

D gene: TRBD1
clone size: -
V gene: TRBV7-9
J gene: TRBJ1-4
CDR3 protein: CASSLQGAFFGKLFF
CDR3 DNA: TGTGCCAGCAGCTTACAGGGGGCATTTTTCGGAAAACTGTTTTTT

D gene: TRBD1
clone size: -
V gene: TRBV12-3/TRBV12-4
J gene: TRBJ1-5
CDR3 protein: CASSLMGTVHSNQPQHF
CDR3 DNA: TGTGCCAGCAGTTTAATGGGGACAGTACATAGCAATCAGCCCCAGCATTTT

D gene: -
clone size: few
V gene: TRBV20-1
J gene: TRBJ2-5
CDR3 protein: CSARDQQYRTQYF
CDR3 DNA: TGCAGTGCTAGAGATCAGCAGTATCGGACCCAGTACTTC

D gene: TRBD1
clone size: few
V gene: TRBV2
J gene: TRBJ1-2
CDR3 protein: CASTTGGNYGYTF
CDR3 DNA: TGTGCCAGCACCACAGGGGGAAACTATGGCTACACCTTC

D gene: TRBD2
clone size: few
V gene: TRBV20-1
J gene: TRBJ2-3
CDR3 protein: CSARKGTSGRVDTQYF
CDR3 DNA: TGCAGTGCTAGAAAAGGGACTAGCGGGAGAGTAGATACGCAGTATTTT

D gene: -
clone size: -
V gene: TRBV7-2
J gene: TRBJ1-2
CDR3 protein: CASSIGATALYTF
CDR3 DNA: TGTGCCAGCAGCATAGGAGCGACAGCCCTCTACACCTTC

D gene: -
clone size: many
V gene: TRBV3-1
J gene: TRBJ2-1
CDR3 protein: CASSQAPWSGYNEQFF
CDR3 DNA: TGTGCCAGCAGCCAAGCCCCCTGGAGCGGCTACAATGAGCAGTTCTTC

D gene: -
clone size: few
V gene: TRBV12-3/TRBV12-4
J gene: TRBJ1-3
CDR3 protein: CANSQGSGNTIYF
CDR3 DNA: TGTGCCAACTCGCAGGGCTCTGGAAACACCATATATTTT

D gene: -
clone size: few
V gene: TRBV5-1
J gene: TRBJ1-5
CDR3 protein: CASNPRGAGTRNQPQHF
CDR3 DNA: TGCGCCAGCAACCCGCGGGGTGCGGGGACGCGCAATCAGCCCCAGCATTTT

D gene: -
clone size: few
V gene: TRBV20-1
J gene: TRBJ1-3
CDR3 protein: CSARGVGGNTIYF
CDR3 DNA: TGCAGTGCTAGAGGGGTAGGGGGGAACACCATATATTTT

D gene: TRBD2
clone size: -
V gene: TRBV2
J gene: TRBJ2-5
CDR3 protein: CASSAPLLAGGETQYF
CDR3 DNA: TGTGCCAGCAGTGCCCCCTTACTAGCGGGAGGAGAGACCCAGTACTTC

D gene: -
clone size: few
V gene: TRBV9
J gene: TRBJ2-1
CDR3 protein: CASSARLGNNEQFF
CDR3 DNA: TGTGCCAGCAGCGCCCGACTAGGGAACAATGAGCAGTTCTTC

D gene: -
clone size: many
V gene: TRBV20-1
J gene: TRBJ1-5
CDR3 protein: CSAGREQPQHF
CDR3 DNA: TGCAGTGCAGGGAGGGAGCAGCCCCAGCATTTT

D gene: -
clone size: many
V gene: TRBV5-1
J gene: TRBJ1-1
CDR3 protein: CASRSGPEAFF
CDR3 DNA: TGCGCCAGCAGATCCGGGCCTGAAGCTTTCTTT

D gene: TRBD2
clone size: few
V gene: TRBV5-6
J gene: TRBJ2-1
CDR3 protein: CASSDPGGGPYNEQFF
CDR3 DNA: TGTGCCAGCAGCGATCCGGGGGGGGGACCCTACAATGAGCAGTTCTTC

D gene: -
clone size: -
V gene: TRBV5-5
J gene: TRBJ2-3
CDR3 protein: CASSAGQSDVGTQYF
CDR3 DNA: TGTGCCAGCAGCGCGGGACAGTCGGATGTTGGGACGCAGTATTTT

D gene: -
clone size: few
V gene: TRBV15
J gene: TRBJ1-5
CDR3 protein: CATTEGYNQPQHF
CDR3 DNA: TGTGCCACCACAGAGGGGTACAATCAGCCCCAGCATTTT

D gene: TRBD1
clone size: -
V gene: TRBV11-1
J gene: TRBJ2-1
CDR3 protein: CASSLMGQGTLNEQFF
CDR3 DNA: TGTGCCAGCAGCTTAATGGGACAGGGGACCCTCAATGAGCAGTTCTTC

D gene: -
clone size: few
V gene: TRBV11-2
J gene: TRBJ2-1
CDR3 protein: CASRSRGGREHHNEQFF
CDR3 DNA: TGTGCCAGCAGATCTAGAGGGGGTCGGGAGCACCACAATGAGCAGTTCTTC

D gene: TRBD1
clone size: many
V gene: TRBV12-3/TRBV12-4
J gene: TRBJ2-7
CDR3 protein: CASRKDRGTYEQYF
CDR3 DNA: TGTGCCAGCAGGAAGGACAGGGGAACCTACGAGCAGTACTTC

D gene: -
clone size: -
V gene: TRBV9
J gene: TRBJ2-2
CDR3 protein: CASSVAHTGELFF
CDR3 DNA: TGTGCCAGCAGCGTAGCCCACACCGGGGAGCTGTTTTTT

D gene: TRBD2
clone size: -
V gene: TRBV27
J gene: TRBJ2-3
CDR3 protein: CASSLSSGLAPSTDTQYF
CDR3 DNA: TGTGCCAGCAGTTTATCCTCCGGACTAGCCCCTAGCACAGATACGCAGTATTTT

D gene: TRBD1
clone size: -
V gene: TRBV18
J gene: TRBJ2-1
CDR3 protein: CASSNRDRTYNEQFF
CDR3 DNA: TGTGCCAGCTCAAACCGGGACAGGACCTACAATGAGCAGTTCTTC

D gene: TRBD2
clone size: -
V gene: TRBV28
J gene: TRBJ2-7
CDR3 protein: CASRRAGSLYEQYF
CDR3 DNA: TGTGCCAGCAGGCGAGCGGGATCCCTCTACGAGCAGTACTTC

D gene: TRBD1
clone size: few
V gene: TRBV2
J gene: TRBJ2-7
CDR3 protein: CASSEALQWVFGQGSYEQYF
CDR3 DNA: TGTGCCAGCAGTGAAGCGCTTCAATGGGTCTTCGGACAGGGATCCTACGAGCAGTACTTC

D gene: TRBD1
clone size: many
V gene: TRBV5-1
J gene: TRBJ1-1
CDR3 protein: CASSRTGMNTEAFF
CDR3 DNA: TGCGCCAGCAGCAGGACAGGGATGAACACTGAAGCTTTCTTT

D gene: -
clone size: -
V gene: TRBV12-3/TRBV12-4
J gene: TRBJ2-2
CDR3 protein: CASSFGETGELFF
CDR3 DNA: TGTGCCAGCAGTTTTGGGGAGACCGGGGAGCTGTTTTTT

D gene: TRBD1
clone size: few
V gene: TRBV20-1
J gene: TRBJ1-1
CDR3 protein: CSARDSRTGRPEAFF
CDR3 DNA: TGCAGTGCTAGAGATTCCCGGACAGGGCGGCCTGAAGCTTTCTTT

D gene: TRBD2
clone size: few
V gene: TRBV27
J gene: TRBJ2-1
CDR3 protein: CASSYLTSGGANEQFF
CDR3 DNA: TGTGCCAGCAGTTACCTGACTAGCGGGGGGGCGAATGAGCAGTTCTTC